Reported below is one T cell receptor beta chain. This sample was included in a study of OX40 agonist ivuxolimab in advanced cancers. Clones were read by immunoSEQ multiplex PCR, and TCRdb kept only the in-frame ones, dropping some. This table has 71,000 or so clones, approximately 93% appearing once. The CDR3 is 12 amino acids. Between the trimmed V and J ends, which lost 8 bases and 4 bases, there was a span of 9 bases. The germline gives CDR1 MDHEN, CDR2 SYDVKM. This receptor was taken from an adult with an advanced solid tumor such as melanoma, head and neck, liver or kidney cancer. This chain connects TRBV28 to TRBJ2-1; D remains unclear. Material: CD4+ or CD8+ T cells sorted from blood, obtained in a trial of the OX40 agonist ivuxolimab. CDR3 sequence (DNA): TGTGCCAGCTCCGACCAATACAATGAGCAGTTCTTC. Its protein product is CASSDQYNEQFF. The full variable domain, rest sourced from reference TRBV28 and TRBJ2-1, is DVKVTQSSRYLVKRTGEKVFLECVQDMDHENMFWYRQDPGLGLRLIYFSYDVKMKEKGDIPEGYSVSREKKERFSLILESASTNQTSMYLCASSDQYNEQFFGPGTRLTVL.